Shown below are 21 T cell receptor beta chains from a single sample sequenced in a study of blood T cell repertoires in COVID-19 (TCRdb year 2020). Library construction relied on the immunoSEQ multiplex PCR assay. The source is immuneACCESS, and TCRdb retained only in-frame sequences with V and J called. Part of the clones is not carried over; for the studies checked, unresolved V genes explain less than half of this, and the remainder is unexplained. The sample profile shows roughly 22,000 clones; around 92% of them were found once. The ten largest account for around 30% of the sample. The sequenced material came from peripheral blood. The receptors stem from a man aged 70-80 years with active COVID-19.

The chain couples TRBV29-1 to TRBJ2-5; 11 nucleotides agree with TRBD2. J lost 2 bases, V lost 7 bases, and 3 bases had no gene match. CDR3 size: 13 residues. Germline V gene data show CDR1 as SQVTM and CDR2 as ANQGSEA. In nucleotides, the CDR3 is TGCAGCGCAAGACTAGCGGGGCAAGAGACCCAGTACTTC. It specifies CSARLAGQETQYF.

The gene calls are TRBV24-1 and TRBJ2-5, with D possibly being TRBD1 (6 bases). V shed 7 bases and J shed 2 bases, with 10 bases lying between them. Germline V gene lookup returns CDR1 KGHDR and CDR2 SFDVKD. The CDR3 totals 13 residues. CDR3: CATRDRLQETQYF. For the CDR3, the DNA is TGTGCCACCAGGGACAGATTACAAGAGACCCAGTACTTC.

This clone appeared a single time. V is TRBV3-1 (or the pseudogene TRBV3-2) and J is TRBJ1-1; no firm D call. Per germline, CDR1 LGHDT and CDR2 YNNKEL (reference sequence). V was pared by 3 bases and J by 3 bases, with 5 bases between. The CDR3 has 12 amino acids. CDR3 amino acids: CASSQGDTEAFF. CDR3 in DNA: TGTGCCAGCAGCCAGGGCGACACTGAAGCTTTCTTT.

This clone turned up a few times. The rearrangement links TRBV7-2 to TRBJ2-7; D is possibly TRBD1 (6 bases). This CDR3 contains 12 residues. V was trimmed by 1 base and J by 7 bases, leaving 8 bases between them. Germline V gene sequence: CDR1 SGHTA, CDR2 FQGNSA. In DNA form, the CDR3 reads TGTGCCAGCAGCTTAGGGGGGCGGGAGCAGTACTTC. It yields the protein CASSLGGREQYF.

V usage is TRBV9 and J usage is TRBJ2-3, with 9 bases identical to TRBD2. The V gene's germline CDR1 is SGDLS and CDR2 YYNGEE. This CDR3 has 17 amino acids. The J segment lost 4 bases and the V segment lost 4 bases, leaving 13 bases of the junction unmatched. CDR3 nucleotide sequence: TGTGCCAGCAGCCCCTACGGGACTAGCCGATCGGCAGATACGCAGTATTTT. Encoded protein: CASSPYGTSRSADTQYF. Supplemented by reference TRBV9 and TRBJ2-3, the full variable domain reads DSGVTQTPKHLITATGQRVTLRCSPRSGDLSVYWYQQSLDQGLQFLIQYYNGEERAKGNILERFSAQQFPDLHSELNLSSLELGDSALYFCASSPYGTSRSADTQYFGPGTRLTVL.

The chain employs TRBV12-3 or TRBV12-4 and TRBJ2-1; TRBD2 might be the D (6 bases). The CDR3 runs to 12 residues. V lost 3 bases to trimming and J lost 10 bases, with 10 bases between them. CDR3 nucleotide sequence: TGTGCCAGCAGTTTTATAGCGGTAGAGCAGTTCTTC. This encodes CASSFIAVEQFF.

This chain uses TRBV5-1 with TRBJ1-1; 8 nucleotides align to TRBD1. The CDR3 contains 16 residues. J gave up 1 base and V 0 bases, and 5 bases lay outside the gene matches. Germline CDR1 is SGHRS and CDR2 is YFSETQ. The CDR3 DNA is TGCGCCAGCAGCTTGGTGCCTGGGACAGGGAACACTGAAGCTTTCTTT. This sequence encodes CASSLVPGTGNTEAFF.

The chain has TRBV19 and TRBJ1-1, with D uncertain. Trimming cost V 7 bases and J 1 base, with 7 bases left between them. This CDR3 comprises 12 residues. Germline values: CDR1 LNHDA, CDR2 SQIVND (reference sequence). CDR3 coding DNA: TGTGCCAGTAACTATGGGAACACTGAAGCTTTCTTT. Residues: CASNYGNTEAFF.

CDR3 DNA sequence: TGTGCCAGCAGTTCTATAGCGGGGCACACCGGGGAGCTGTTTTTT. Residues: CASSSIAGHTGELFF. The chain carries TRBV28 and TRBJ2-2; the match to TRBD2 covers 8 bases. There are 15 residues in the CDR3. The trim removed 4 bases at V and 3 bases at J, leaving 4 bases unmatched. Germline values: CDR1 MDHEN, CDR2 SYDVKM.

This clone was observed a few times. The chain couples TRBV28 to TRBJ1-1, with 8 bases identical to TRBD1. The CDR3 covers 15 residues. Looked up from germline, CDR1 is MDHEN and CDR2 is SYDVKM. V gave up 5 bases and J gave up 3 bases; unmatched junction bases: 8. The CDR3, as DNA: TGTGCCAGCAGTACCTGGACAGGGTCCCACACTGAAGCTTTCTTT. Its translation is CASSTWTGSHTEAFF.

The V gene is TRBV28, the J gene TRBJ2-7; D remains ambiguous. The CDR3 runs 11 residues. The ends were cut back, 5 bases at V and 1 base at J, with 3 bases in the middle. Germline V gives CDR1 MDHEN, CDR2 SYDVKM. CDR3 protein: CASSQSYEQYF. The CDR3 DNA reads as TGTGCCAGCAGTCAATCCTACGAGCAGTACTTC.

The chain couples TRBV5-1 to TRBJ1-1; weak D call: TRBD1 (6 bases). The CDR3 consists of 14 residues. Germline-derived CDR1 and CDR2 are SGHRS and YFSETQ. Trimming cost V 4 bases and J 4 bases, with 14 bases left between them. CDR3 sequence: CASSPVQGSTEAFF. The CDR3 DNA follows: TGCGCCAGCAGCCCCGTACAGGGAAGCACTGAAGCTTTCTTT. Drawing the rest from reference TRBV5-1 and TRBJ1-1, the complete variable domain is KAGVTQTPRYLIKTRGQQVTLSCSPISGHRSVSWYQQTPGQGLQFLFEYFSETQRNKGNFPGRFSGRQFSNSRSEMNVSTLELGDSALYLCASSPVQGSTEAFFGQGTRLTVV.

Here the CDR3 reads CASSESTGSVQSNYGYTF. The CDR3 coding sequence is TGTGCCAGCAGTGAATCGACAGGGTCGGTACAATCTAACTATGGCTACACCTTC. The V and J genes are TRBV2 and TRBJ1-2; 7 bases are shared with TRBD1. V lost 2 bases, J lost 0 bases, and 12 bases stayed unmatched. CDR3 length: 18 residues. Germline lookup yields CDR1 SNHLY and CDR2 FYNNEI.

CDR3 nucleotides: TGTGCCAGCAGTCGAACCGGGACAGGGGGCTACGAGCAGTACTTC. It codes for CASSRTGTGGYEQYF. V usage is TRBV28 and J usage is TRBJ2-7, with 11 nucleotides matching TRBD1. CDR3 size: 15 residues. The ends lost 5 bases at V and 3 bases at J; junction bases unmatched: 6. Germline CDR1 and CDR2: MDHEN and SYDVKM.

The J gene is TRBJ1-2, the V gene TRBV4-3; D is unclear. V was shortened by 0 bases and J by 3 bases, with 17 bases between the two germline ends. CDR3 size: 17 residues. CDR1 and CDR2 from the germline V gene are LGHNA and YSLEER. CDR3 sequence reads: CASSQDRIASRDYGYTF. The CDR3 bases are TGCGCCAGCAGCCAAGATCGGATTGCCTCGAGGGACTATGGCTACACCTTC.

This chain joins TRBV2 and TRBJ2-5; the match to TRBD1 covers 7 bases. The germline CDR1 and CDR2 sequences are SNHLY and FYNNEI. The ends lost 6 bases at V and 5 bases at J; junction bases unmatched: 3. The CDR3 contains 12 residues. CDR3 nucleotides: TGTGCCAGCAGGAGGGGGCCGGAGACCCAGTACTTC. Translating gives CASRRGPETQYF.

The chain uses TRBV7-2 and TRBJ2-5; D perhaps matches TRBD2 (5 bases). CDR3 size: 14 residues. V lost 0 bases and J lost 5, with 10 bases in between. CDR1 SGHTA and CDR2 FQGNSA come from the germline V gene. For the CDR3, the DNA is TGTGCCAGCAGCTTAGCCGGAGGTGGGGAGACCCAGTACTTC. Residues: CASSLAGGGETQYF. The variable domain in full, with the rest retrieved from reference TRBV7-2 and TRBJ2-5, is GAGVSQSPSNKVTEKGKDVELRCDPISGHTALYWYRQSLGQGLEFLIYFQGNSAPDKSGLPSDRFSAERTGGSVSTLTIQRTQQEDSAVYLCASSLAGGGETQYFGPGTRLLVL.

The J gene is TRBJ2-3, the V gene TRBV6-6; the match to TRBD2 covers 13 bases. V shed 5 bases and J 3 bases; nucleotides not matched to a gene: 8. This CDR3 contains 17 residues. The germline V gene has CDR1 MNHNY and CDR2 SVGAGI (reference sequence). The CDR3 here is CASSRTSGRIGTDTQYF. CDR3 in DNA: TGTGCCAGCAGTCGGACTAGCGGGAGAATTGGAACAGATACGCAGTATTTT.

The CDR3 nucleotides are TGTGCCAGCAGCCTACCGGTGACCGGGGAGCTGTTTTTT. Translating gives CASSLPVTGELFF. The gene calls are TRBV7-2 and TRBJ2-2, with D unresolved. CDR1 and CDR2 from the germline V gene are SGHTA and FQGNSA. V was shortened by 5 bases and J by 5 bases, with 9 bases between the two germline ends. The CDR3 runs to 13 residues. Variable domain in full (rest from reference TRBV7-2 and TRBJ2-2): GAGVSQSPSNKVTEKGKDVELRCDPISGHTALYWYRQSLGQGLEFLIYFQGNSAPDKSGLPSDRFSAERTGGSVSTLTIQRTQQEDSAVYLCASSLPVTGELFFGEGSRLTVL.

This clone is a singleton in its sample. The chain joins TRBV19 to TRBJ1-2; TRBD1 agrees at 9 bases. This CDR3 region has 14 residues. Per germline, CDR1 LNHDA and CDR2 SQIVND (reference sequence). V lost 7 bases and J lost 3; bases outside the gene matches: 6. The CDR3 DNA reads as TGTGCCAGTACCCTAGGGGACAGGGACTATGGCTACACCTTC. Translating gives CASTLGDRDYGYTF.

The chain links TRBV5-4 to TRBJ2-7; tentative D call: TRBD2 (5 bases). With 4 bases removed from V and 7 bases from J, the gap between germline ends came to 15 bases. The germline V gene has CDR1 SGHNT and CDR2 YYREEE (reference sequence). The CDR3 has 13 residues. CDR3 DNA: TGTGCCAGCAGCGGGAGCCTGGGATCGGAGCAGTACTTC. This sequence encodes CASSGSLGSEQYF.